The 8 T cell receptor beta chains in this list originate from one sample, sequenced in a study of blood T cell repertoires in COVID-19. The protocol was immunoSEQ multiplex PCR, while the TCRdb copy is restricted to in-frame clones and leaves out a portion. The sample carries approximately 200,000 clones, around 87% recorded once. The sequenced sample consisted of peripheral blood. The receptors originated from a man in his 60s who had recovered from COVID-19.

The chain employs TRBV11-3 and TRBJ1-1; D is unclear. Germline loops: CDR1 SGHNT, CDR2 YENEEA. The CDR3 totals 14 residues. V was cut by 6 bases and J by 6 bases, with 17 bases left in between. The chain's CDR3 is CASSVGGKLAEAFF. The CDR3 region has the DNA TGTGCCAGCAGTGTCGGAGGAAAGTTGGCTGAAGCTTTCTTT.

The chain links TRBV3-1 (or the pseudogene TRBV3-2) to TRBJ2-2; 9 positions match TRBD2. This CDR3 contains 15 residues. With 4 bases clipped from V and 4 bases from J, the junction kept 4 bases outside the gene matches. In germline, CDR1 is LGHDT, CDR2 YNNKEL (reference sequence). The CDR3 is CASSRLAELTGELFF. CDR3 coding DNA: TGTGCCAGCAGCCGACTAGCGGAGCTCACCGGGGAGCTGTTTTTT.

This clone was seen only a few times. The genes are TRBV6-2 or TRBV6-3 and TRBJ1-2; possible D gene TRBD1, 6 bases. This CDR3 has 14 residues. V shed 5 bases and J shed 3 bases, with 13 bases lying between them. Germline V gene sequence: CDR1 MNHEY, CDR2 SVGEGT. CDR3 protein: CASSTREGDYGYTF. The DNA of the CDR3 is TGTGCCAGCAGTACCAGGGAGGGGGACTATGGCTACACCTTC.

The genes are TRBV18 and TRBJ1-5, with D possibly matching TRBD1 (5 bases). V shed 2 bases and J shed 7 bases, with 12 bases lying between them. There are 14 residues in the CDR3. Germline CDR1 reads KGHSH; CDR2 reads LQKENI. The CDR3, as DNA: TGTGCCAGCTCACCAGGGCGGGAGGGGCAGCCCCAGCATTTT. This translates into CASSPGREGQPQHF.

This clone was observed a few times. The chain combines TRBV19 with TRBJ2-1; a possible D gene is TRBD1 (5 bases). CDR1 LNHDA and CDR2 SQIVND come from the germline V gene (reference sequence). With 4 bases removed from V and 6 bases from J, the gap between germline ends came to 19 bases. The CDR3 runs 16 residues. The CDR3 sequence is CASSTGAGSWGNEQFF. The CDR3 nucleotides are TGTGCCAGTAGTACTGGGGCCGGGTCCTGGGGCAATGAGCAGTTCTTC.

V gene TRBV19 combines with J gene TRBJ2-1; 7 positions agree with TRBD2. V was clipped by 5 bases and J by 8 bases; unmatched bases: 9. This CDR3 is built from 14 residues. Germline V CDR1 and CDR2: LNHDA, SQIVND (reference sequence). The CDR3 region is CASSFRGSGDEQFF. The DNA of the CDR3 is TGTGCCAGTAGTTTCCGCGGGAGTGGGGATGAGCAGTTCTTC.

About this clone itself: The junction differs from germline at one of its ends, possibly a read error. V is TRBV15 and J is TRBJ1-2; D unresolved. Germline values: CDR1 LNHNV, CDR2 YYDKDF (reference sequence). There are 14 residues in the CDR3. As DNA, the CDR3 is TGTGCCACCAGCAGAGATCTCACAGCGGTAGCATCGTCCTTC. This gives the protein CATSRDLTAVASSF.

The chain couples TRBV4-2 to TRBJ2-3; a weak D match, TRBD1 (6 bases). This CDR3 comprises 16 residues. Germline V gene lookup returns CDR1 LGHNA and CDR2 YNFKEQ. V shed 4 bases and J shed 4 bases, with 18 bases lying between them. The CDR3, as DNA: TGTGCCAGCAGCCTAACAGGGACCGGCGACGCAGATACGCAGTATTTT. Amino acids: CASSLTGTGDADTQYF.